The 23 T cell receptor beta chains in this list originate from one sample, sequenced in a study of regulatory T cells in long-lasting Graves disease. Arm-PCR of CDR3 regions and iRepertoire HTBI primers were the basis on which TCR beta libraries were built. TCRdb ran MiXCR on the multiplex PCR reads and lists one entry per CDR3 protein. The sample lists about 290,000 distinct CDR3 sequences; roughly a fifth were seen once. The sample's time point: persistent/refractory GD, antithyroid drugs over 5 years with positive TRAb. TCR sequences were obtained from RNA taken from PBMCs. Specimen: peripheral blood mononuclear cells (PBMCs), collected when the disease was refractory, from a patient treated with antithyroid drugs. The receptors derive from a female donor with Graves disease.

This clonotype has at least ten counts. In DNA form, the CDR3 reads TGTGCCAGCCGTTCAGGAGGACTCCTATATATCAATCAGCCCCAGCATTTT. Protein: CASRSGGLLYINQPQHF. The gene calls are TRBV6-2 or TRBV6-3 and TRBJ1-5; D uncertain. The V gene's germline CDR1 is MNHEY and CDR2 SVGEGT. Deletions cut 8 bases from V and 3 bases from J, with 23 bases between. The CDR3 is 17 residues long.

This clonotype was observed a few times. V is TRBV5-5 and J is TRBJ2-5; TRBD2 matches at 8 bases. J lost 5 bases, V lost 2 bases, and 11 bases had no gene match. This CDR3 contains 16 residues. The germline CDR1 and CDR2 sequences are SGHKS and YYEKEE (reference sequence). The DNA for the CDR3 is TGTGCCAGCAGCTTACGACTAGCGCGCGGGGCGGAGACCCAGTACTTC. It encodes CASSLRLARGAETQYF.

This clonotype was detected many times. V gene TRBV2 combines with J gene TRBJ1-2; TRBD1 might be the D (5 bases). Trimming stripped 6 bases from V and 2 bases from J, with 13 bases between. The CDR3 runs to 14 residues. Germline-derived CDR1 and CDR2 are SNHLY and FYNNEI. CDR3 sequence reads: CASRTGRENYGYTF. CDR3 sequence (DNA): TGTGCCAGCAGAACGGGACGGGAGAACTATGGCTACACCTTC.

The sample holds a few counts of this clonotype. The rearrangement uses TRBV6-2 or TRBV6-3 and TRBJ1-1; D might be TRBD1 (5 bases). V was shortened by 6 bases and J by 9 bases, with 23 bases between the two germline ends. The germline gives CDR1 MNHEY, CDR2 SVGEGT. This CDR3 region has 15 residues. The CDR3 nucleotides are TGTGCCAGCAGGCGGGAATCGACACAGGTTAACCAAGCTTTCTTT. Translation: CASRRESTQVNQAFF.

The gene calls are TRBV27 and TRBJ2-1; 13 bases are a match to TRBD2. CDR1 is MNHEY and CDR2 is SMNVEV in the germline V gene (reference sequence). The trim removed 4 bases at V and 10 bases at J, leaving 7 bases unmatched. The CDR3 has 15 residues. CDR3 loop: CASSSLGTSGTEQFF. Here the CDR3 DNA reads TGTGCCAGCAGTTCCCTTGGGACTAGCGGGACAGAGCAGTTCTTC.

This clonotype was detected a few times. The chain is built from TRBV5-6 and TRBJ2-3; D is uncertain. Trimming left V 5 bases short and J 6 bases short, with 22 bases between. Germline V gives CDR1 SGHDT, CDR2 YYEEEE. This CDR3 has 16 residues. For the CDR3, the DNA is TGTGCCAGCAGAAAGAGCCCTAGTTGGCAAGCGGATACGCAGTATTTT. Residues: CASRKSPSWQADTQYF.

Many counts were recorded for this clonotype. The rearrangement links TRBV6-1 to TRBJ1-5, with D possibly TRBD1 on 5 matching bases. V lost 4 bases to trimming and J lost 7 bases, with 17 bases between them. Germline loops: CDR1 MNHNS, CDR2 SASEGT. There are 15 residues in the CDR3. The CDR3 region has the DNA TGTGCCAGCAGTGTTGGAACCGGGACGGAACAGCCCCAGCATTTT. Translating it yields CASSVGTGTEQPQHF.

The rearrangement uses TRBV30 and TRBJ2-2, with 8 bases fitting TRBD2. CDR1 and CDR2 (germline): GTSNPN, SVGIG (reference sequence). The V segment lost 2 bases and the J segment 4 bases; nucleotides outside the gene matches: 12. This CDR3 is built from 17 residues. The CDR3 DNA sequence: TGTGCCTGGAGTCGGGAGGGCAGGGCAGTCGCCACCGGGGAGCTGTTTTTT. As protein: CAWSREGRAVATGELFF.

At least ten counts were recorded for this clonotype. This sequence joins TRBV11-2 and TRBJ2-2, with a weak D call TRBD1 (6 bases). The CDR3 sequence is 15 residues long. Trimming removed 8 bases from V and 4 bases from J, with 17 bases in between. Germline CDR1 is SGHAT and CDR2 is FQNNGV. CDR3 region: CASQPPTGLTGELFF. The CDR3 nucleotides are TGTGCCAGCCAGCCGCCTACAGGGCTCACCGGGGAGCTGTTTTTT.

This chain links TRBV28 with TRBJ2-1, with 11 bases identical to TRBD2. V dropped 6 bases and J dropped 12; count of bases not matched to a gene: 19. The germline V gene has CDR1 MDHEN and CDR2 SYDVKM. The CDR3 covers 17 residues. The chain's CDR3 is CASSSKRGLAAFDGQFF. The CDR3 DNA reads as TGTGCCAGCAGCTCAAAGAGGGGACTAGCGGCTTTTGACGGGCAGTTCTTC. Supplemented by reference TRBV28 and TRBJ2-1, the full variable domain reads DVKVTQSSRYLVKRTGEKVFLECVQDMDHENMFWYRQDPGLGLRLIYFSYDVKMKEKGDIPEGYSVSREKKERFSLILESASTNQTSMYLCASSSKRGLAAFDGQFFGPGTRLTVL.

The V gene is TRBV15, the J gene TRBJ2-5; D might be TRBD1 or TRBD2, each matching 6 bases. V was trimmed by 2 bases and J by 5 bases, leaving 18 bases between them. CDR3 length: 16 amino acids. CDR1 and CDR2 (germline): LNHNV, YYDKDF (reference sequence). The chain's CDR3 is CATSRTVLVGGETQYF. The DNA for the CDR3 is TGTGCCACCAGCAGAACCGTACTAGTAGGGGGGGAGACCCAGTACTTC.

This clonotype was found many times. The rearrangement links TRBV13 to TRBJ2-7; 8 nucleotides match TRBD1. The V gene's germline CDR1 is PRHDT and CDR2 FYEKMQ (reference sequence). V lost 2 bases and J lost 3; bases outside the gene matches: 3. The CDR3 length is 14 residues. As DNA, the CDR3 is TGTGCCAGCAGCTTAACGACAGGGGACTACGAGCAGTACTTC. This translates into CASSLTTGDYEQYF.

The chain joins TRBV11-2 to TRBJ2-7; D tentatively reads TRBD1 or TRBD2 (5 bases each). V was shortened by 8 bases and J by 3 bases, with 23 bases between the two germline ends. The germline V gene encodes CDR1 SGHAT and CDR2 FQNNGV. This CDR3 contains 16 residues. This CDR3 reads CASSPPDRDLNYEQYF. CDR3 bases: TGTGCCAGCTCACCCCCAGACCGGGACCTAAACTACGAGCAGTACTTC.

This clonotype showed up just a few times. The chain has TRBV12-3 or TRBV12-4 and TRBJ2-1; 7 bases fit TRBD2. The J segment lost 0 bases and the V segment lost 6 bases, leaving 5 bases of the junction unmatched. The length of the CDR3 is 15 residues. CDR3 residues: CASRKRDLSYNEQFF. DNA of the CDR3: TGTGCCAGCAGGAAGCGGGATCTCTCCTACAATGAGCAGTTCTTC.

This clonotype showed up many times. The V gene is TRBV2, the J gene TRBJ2-2; D is perhaps TRBD1 or TRBD2 (7 bases each). The CDR3 loop spans 13 amino acids. Trimming stripped 7 bases from V and 6 bases from J, with 12 bases between. Germline CDR1 reads SNHLY; CDR2 reads FYNNEI. Here the CDR3 DNA reads TGTGCCAGCAACCAGGGGGGGGCCGGGGAGCTGTTTTTT. Translating gives CASNQGGAGELFF.

The sample holds many counts of this clonotype. This chain uses TRBV28 with TRBJ1-5; unclear D gene. CDR1 and CDR2 (germline): MDHEN, SYDVKM. This CDR3 contains 16 residues. Deletions cut 6 bases from V and 4 bases from J, with 19 bases between. CDR3 DNA: TGTGCCAGCAGCATTACGCGGACCTTAAGAAATCAGCCCCAGCATTTT. Its translation is CASSITRTLRNQPQHF.

This clonotype has a handful of counts. This chain joins TRBV7-2 and TRBJ1-3, with a weak D call TRBD1 (6 bases). V dropped 5 bases and J dropped 0 bases, with 14 bases sitting between them. Germline V gene sequence: CDR1 SGHTA, CDR2 FQGNSA. The CDR3 has 16 amino acids. CDR3 coding DNA: TGTGCCAGCAGCGTATTAGGGGGTTACTCTGGAAACACCATATATTTT. Protein: CASSVLGGYSGNTIYF.

V is TRBV7-8 and J is TRBJ2-2, with D maybe TRBD2 (5 bases). Germline assignment: CDR1 SGHVS and CDR2 FQNEAQ. Trimming left V 7 bases short and J 2 bases short, with 11 bases between. The CDR3 has 14 amino acids. The DNA of the CDR3 is TGTGCCAGCAAACTAGGGAGCAACACCGGGGAGCTGTTTTTT. Translation: CASKLGSNTGELFF.

The chain has TRBV7-8 and TRBJ1-1; 8 bases are shared with TRBD1. Germline CDR1 is SGHVS and CDR2 is FQNEAQ. The J segment lost 3 bases and the V segment lost 2 bases, leaving 8 bases of the junction unmatched. The length of the CDR3 is 16 residues. DNA of the CDR3: TGTGCCAGCAGCTTAACACAGGGGGAGTGGGACACTGAAGCTTTCTTT. Encoded protein: CASSLTQGEWDTEAFF.

The chain has TRBV19 and TRBJ1-5; 9 bases match TRBD1. The germline V gene encodes CDR1 LNHDA and CDR2 SQIVND (reference sequence). The CDR3 consists of 18 residues. Losses at the gene ends were 6 bases for V and 1 base for J; bases not matched to a gene: 13. CDR3 sequence (DNA): TGTGCCAGTAGCCGTCAGACAGGGGGATATTCAAGCAATCAGCCCCAGCATTTT. It codes for CASSRQTGGYSSNQPQHF.

For the CDR3, the DNA is TGTGCCAGCTCACTGAGACACCAAGAGACCCAGTACTTC. This gives the protein CASSLRHQETQYF. The chain recombines TRBV18 with TRBJ2-5; D is unresolved. V was shortened by 4 bases and J by 0 bases, with 6 bases between the two germline ends. Germline lookup yields CDR1 KGHSH and CDR2 LQKENI. The CDR3 contains 13 residues.

Points on this clonotype: This may be a read error, as it is one base from a much larger clone. The genes are TRBV7-9 and TRBJ2-6; D is ambiguous. CDR3 length equals 18 residues. Between the trimmed V and J ends, which lost 5 bases and 0 bases, there was a span of 17 bases. Germline V lookup: CDR1 SEHNR, CDR2 FQNEAQ (reference sequence). In DNA form, the CDR3 reads TGTGCCAGCAGCCAAGGTTATCGGCGCGACTCTGGGGCCAACGTCCTGACTTTC. Encoded protein: CASSQGYRRDSGANVLTF.

This clonotype came up many times. The rearrangement links TRBV28 to TRBJ1-5, with D unresolved. CDR3 length equals 15 residues. From germline, CDR1 is MDHEN and CDR2 SYDVKM. V lost 4 bases, J lost 3 bases, and 13 bases lay in between. CDR3 residues: CASSSGISFNQPQHF. The DNA for the CDR3 is TGTGCCAGCAGTTCGGGAATTAGCTTCAATCAGCCCCAGCATTTT.